This T cell receptor beta chain was retrieved from a study of OX40 agonist ivuxolimab in advanced cancers. Study information: Patients received ivuxolimab, an intravenous treatment, every 2 weeks at 0.01 to 10 mg/kg.

The table came from immunoSEQ multiplex PCR; TCRdb's copy has only in-frame clones and leaves some out. The table includes 20,000 to 30,000 clones, nearly 85% detected once. V lost 0 bases and J lost 3, with 8 bases in between. CDR1 and CDR2 (germline): SGDLS, YYNGEE. The CDR3 is made up of 14 amino acids. The source is an adult with an advanced solid tumor such as melanoma, head and neck, liver or kidney cancer. Here the sequenced sample was CD4+ or CD8+ T cells sorted from blood, taken in a trial of the OX40 agonist ivuxolimab. V usage is TRBV9 and J usage is TRBJ2-3, with D possibly matching TRBD1 (6 bases). DNA for the CDR3: TGTGCCAGCAGCGTAGGGACAGATACAGATACGCAGTATTTT. Its translation is CASSVGTDTDTQYF.